These 26 T cell receptor beta chains were all obtained from the same sample, sequenced in a study of T cell changes during pregnancy in multiple sclerosis. The table came from immunoSEQ multiplex PCR; TCRdb's copy has only in-frame clones and leaves some out. Of about 120,000 clones in the sample, roughly 92% were seen once. The sample consisted of peripheral blood, taken before pregnancy. These receptors were taken from a female donor with multiple sclerosis, enrolled in a pregnancy study.

The chain employs TRBV19 and TRBJ1-5; no clear D. The V end was cut by 3 bases, the J end by 1 base, with 10 bases between. CDR1 and CDR2 (germline): LNHDA, SQIVND (reference sequence). There are 15 residues in the CDR3. CDR3 in DNA: TGTGCCAGTAGTATTCCGGGGTCAAGCAATCAGCCCCAGCATTTT. It codes for CASSIPGSSNQPQHF.

The chain employs TRBV7-3 and TRBJ1-6; D gene uncertain. Trimming left V 5 bases short and J 7 bases short, with 15 bases between. There are 15 residues in the CDR3. CDR1 is SGHTA, CDR2 FQGTGA, per germline. The CDR3 region has the DNA TGTGCCAGCAGCCCCAGTGGCACGGGGAATTCACCCCTCCACTTT. Translation gives CASSPSGTGNSPLHF.

This clone was seen a single time. The chain employs TRBV9 and TRBJ1-1; D is perhaps TRBD1 (6 bases). Germline V CDR1 and CDR2: SGDLS, YYNGEE. The V end was cut by 6 bases, the J end by 1 base, with 13 bases between. The CDR3 contains 14 residues. The CDR3 bases are TGTGCCAGCACCTTTCTACAGGGGAACACTGAAGCTTTCTTT. It is translated as CASTFLQGNTEAFF.

This clone is a singleton in its sample. The chain has TRBV6-7 and TRBJ2-7; D perhaps matches TRBD2 (6 bases). Being an ORF, TRBV6-7 has a function that is uncertain. V lost 6 bases and J 0 bases, leaving 21 bases between the germline ends. This CDR3 contains 17 residues. The CDR3 DNA is TGTGCCAGCAGCCCCATTGCGGTGGGGGGAAGCTCCTACGAGCAGTACTTC. Its translation: CASSPIAVGGSSYEQYF.

This chain connects TRBV6-6 to TRBJ2-1; 7 nucleotides match TRBD1. The CDR3 sequence is 13 residues long. V shed 0 bases and J 7 bases; nucleotides not matched to a gene: 0. Germline V CDR1 and CDR2: MNHNY, SVGAGI (reference sequence). CDR3 in DNA: TGTGCCAGCAGTTACTCACAGGGGAATGAGCAGTTCTTC. It codes for CASSYSQGNEQFF.

The genes are TRBV18 and TRBJ2-1; 10 bases map to TRBD2. V was clipped by 2 bases and J by 14 bases; unmatched bases: 12. The CDR3 has 15 amino acids. CDR1 KGHSH and CDR2 LQKENI come from the germline V gene. The CDR3 sequence: CASSPSSGRAILEFF. DNA for the CDR3: TGTGCCAGCTCACCATCAAGCGGGAGGGCCATTCTTGAGTTCTTC.

This sequence joins TRBV30 and TRBJ2-2, with a possible D match to TRBD1 (5 bases). This CDR3 contains 13 residues. Germline assignment: CDR1 GTSNPN and CDR2 SVGIG (reference sequence). V was shortened by 1 base and J by 3 bases, with 6 bases between the two germline ends. As DNA, the CDR3 is TGTGCCTGGAGTGAGGGGCACACCGGGGAGCTGTTTTTT. Its translation: CAWSEGHTGELFF.

V usage is TRBV30 and J usage is TRBJ2-7, with 7 bases identical to TRBD1. This CDR3 spans 15 amino acids. In germline, CDR1 is GTSNPN, CDR2 SVGIG (reference sequence). With V trimmed by 2 bases and J by 1 base, 8 bases remained unmatched. CDR3 protein: CAWSKRRGQSYEQYF. The CDR3, as DNA: TGTGCCTGGAGTAAACGAAGGGGACAGTCCTACGAGCAGTACTTC.

V and J are TRBV28 and TRBJ2-7; 9 nucleotides line up with TRBD1. CDR3 length: 16 amino acids. The V and J ends lost 4 bases and 3 bases, in that order; junction bases with no gene match: 10. Germline V gives CDR1 MDHEN, CDR2 SYDVKM. As DNA, the CDR3 is TGTGCCAGCAGTTCGGGAAGGGACAGGGTGAGCTACGAGCAGTACTTC. Encoded protein: CASSSGRDRVSYEQYF.

V usage is TRBV30 and J usage is TRBJ2-1; TRBD1 matches at 7 bases. The CDR3 totals 16 residues. Germline lookup yields CDR1 GTSNPN and CDR2 SVGIG (reference sequence). V lost 2 bases, J lost 8 bases, and 15 bases stayed unmatched. The CDR3: CAWSRQGVGSRDEQFF. The CDR3 DNA is TGTGCCTGGAGTAGACAGGGTGTAGGTTCGAGAGATGAGCAGTTCTTC.

This clone was seen a single time. The chain uses TRBV6-5 and TRBJ2-2; 7 bases agree with TRBD1. Germline assignment: CDR1 MNHEY and CDR2 SVGAGI. CDR3 length: 14 amino acids. V trimming: 6 bases; J trimming: 3 bases; junction bases outside the gene matches: 4. As DNA, the CDR3 is TGTGCCAGCAGAAGACAGGGAGACACCGGGGAGCTGTTTTTT. This encodes CASRRQGDTGELFF.

In its sample, this clone was seen a few times. The chain combines TRBV10-3 with TRBJ1-2; D uncertain. Trimming removed 6 bases at V and 3 bases at J, with 8 bases between. CDR1 is ENHRY and CDR2 is SYGVKD in the germline V gene. This CDR3 spans 12 amino acids. The CDR3 coding sequence is TGTGCCATCAGGGAGGGAGACTATGGCTACACCTTC. It codes for CAIREGDYGYTF.

This clone was detected once. This chain uses TRBV10-3 with TRBJ2-7, with 7 bases lining up with TRBD1. The junction had 12 bases not matched to a gene; V was cut back by 10 bases and J by 3 bases. The germline gives CDR1 ENHRY, CDR2 SYGVKD. The CDR3 contains 14 residues. The CDR3 DNA is TGTGCCACGGCGTACAGGGGAACTGTCTACGAGCAGTACTTC. Encoded protein: CATAYRGTVYEQYF.

The chain has TRBV4-1 and TRBJ1-3, with TRBD1 identical over 10 bases. Germline lookup yields CDR1 MGHRA and CDR2 YSYEKL. This CDR3 has 16 amino acids. V was pared by 4 bases and J by 4 bases, with 7 bases of the junction left unmatched. The CDR3 DNA follows: TGCGCCAGCAGCCCGCTTGGACAGGGGGGCGGAAACACCATATATTTT. Translation: CASSPLGQGGGNTIYF.

The V call is TRBV5-1, the J call TRBJ2-2; TRBD1 aligns across 9 bases. The J segment lost 6 bases and the V segment lost 3 bases, leaving 6 bases of the junction unmatched. This CDR3 is 15 amino acids long. Germline V CDR1 and CDR2: SGHRS, YFSETQ. The CDR3 nucleotides are TGCGCCAGCAGCTCGGACAGGGGTGCTTCCGGGGAGCTGTTTTTT. Residues: CASSSDRGASGELFF. The full variable domain, completed using reference TRBV5-1 and TRBJ2-2, is KAGVTQTPRYLIKTRGQQVTLSCSPISGHRSVSWYQQTPGQGLQFLFEYFSETQRNKGNFPGRFSGRQFSNSRSEMNVSTLELGDSALYLCASSSDRGASGELFFGEGSRLTVL.

The chain carries TRBV15 and TRBJ1-2, with TRBD1 as a possible D gene (5 bases). The CDR3 sequence is 16 residues long. The germline CDR1 and CDR2 sequences are LNHNV and YYDKDF (reference sequence). V shed 3 bases and J shed 1 base, with 15 bases lying between them. The CDR3, as DNA: TGTGCCACCAGCAGGGACAAAGGGAGGATTAACTATGGCTACACCTTC. Its translation is CATSRDKGRINYGYTF.

J is TRBJ1-1 and V is TRBV28; D is perhaps TRBD1 (5 bases). The V end lost 4 bases, the J end lost 7 bases, and 22 bases lay between the germline ends. The CDR3 has 16 residues. Germline CDR1 and CDR2: MDHEN and SYDVKM. CDR3 nucleotide sequence: TGTGCCAGCAGTTGGGGGGGTCGGGGGATGAATTTTGAAGCTTTCTTT. As protein: CASSWGGRGMNFEAFF.

Note on this clone: The junction differs from germline at one of its ends, possibly a read error. J is TRBJ1-2 and V is TRBV4-2; the D is unclear. Looked up from germline, CDR1 is LGHNA and CDR2 is YNFKEQ. The CDR3 length is 15 residues. DNA for the CDR3: TGTGCCAGCAGCCAAGGACAAGAGTTCGGTTATGGCTGCACCTTC. Its translation: CASSQGQEFGYGCTF.

This sequence joins TRBV28 and TRBJ2-7; tentative D call: TRBD1 (5 bases). The CDR3 sequence is 11 residues long. Trimming shortened V by 6 bases and J by 3 bases, and 6 bases separated the two germline ends. CDR1 is MDHEN, CDR2 SYDVKM, per germline. In DNA form, the CDR3 reads TGTGCCAGCAGCGACAGCTACGAGCAGTACTTC. Translated, it gives CASSDSYEQYF. The complete variable domain, with remaining parts taken from reference TRBV28 and TRBJ2-7, reads DVKVTQSSRYLVKRTGEKVFLECVQDMDHENMFWYRQDPGLGLRLIYFSYDVKMKEKGDIPEGYSVSREKKERFSLILESASTNQTSMYLCASSDSYEQYFGPGTRLTVT.

The gene calls are TRBV9 and TRBJ2-3; TRBD2 agrees at 8 bases. The CDR3 covers 16 residues. V shed 3 bases and J 11 bases; nucleotides not matched to a gene: 17. Germline assignment: CDR1 SGDLS and CDR2 YYNGEE. The DNA of the CDR3 is TGTGCCAGCAGCGGTGATCTAGCGGGCCCGGGGCTCAAGCAGTATTTT. Translation gives CASSGDLAGPGLKQYF. The variable domain in full, completed from reference TRBV9 and TRBJ2-3, reads DSGVTQTPKHLITATGQRVTLRCSPRSGDLSVYWYQQSLDQGLQFLIQYYNGEERAKGNILERFSAQQFPDLHSELNLSSLELGDSALYFCASSGDLAGPGLKQYFGPGTRLTVL.

The chain employs TRBV5-5 and TRBJ2-7, with D perhaps TRBD1 (6 bases). V lost 0 bases and J lost 3, with 10 bases in between. This CDR3 is built from 14 residues. Germline V lookup: CDR1 SGHKS, CDR2 YYEKEE (reference sequence). CDR3 residues: CASSLDQGFYEQYF. The CDR3 nucleotides are TGTGCCAGCAGCTTGGATCAGGGGTTCTACGAGCAGTACTTC.

J is TRBJ2-7 and V is TRBV30, with TRBD1 identical over 9 bases. Germline trimming cut 3 bases from V and 10 bases from J; bases unmatched to any gene: 7. The CDR3 contains 12 residues. CDR1 is GTSNPN, CDR2 SVGIG, per germline (reference sequence). The CDR3 region has the DNA TGTGCCTGGAGCCCCACAGGGGGCATACAGTACTTC. Encoded protein: CAWSPTGGIQYF.

CDR3 sequence: CASPATNAGTGESKEQYF. Written as DNA, the CDR3 is TGTGCCAGCCCTGCCACCAACGCTGGGACAGGGGAGAGTAAGGAGCAGTACTTC. The J gene is TRBJ2-7, the V gene TRBV19; the match to TRBD1 covers 10 bases. The junction had 24 bases not matched to a gene; V was cut back by 9 bases and J by 7 bases. The CDR3 runs to 18 residues. The germline CDR1 and CDR2 sequences are LNHDA and SQIVND (reference sequence).

The rearrangement joins TRBV18 to TRBJ1-5; D not resolved. Germline CDR1 is KGHSH and CDR2 is LQKENI. There are 15 residues in the CDR3. Between the trimmed V and J ends, which lost 1 base and 0 bases, there was a span of 7 bases. DNA for the CDR3: TGTGCCAGCTCACCACTCGGGGATAGCAATCAGCCCCAGCATTTT. Encoded protein: CASSPLGDSNQPQHF.

The chain carries TRBV19 and TRBJ2-2; 9 bases are shared with TRBD1. Germline V gene lookup returns CDR1 LNHDA and CDR2 SQIVND (reference sequence). The V segment lost 3 bases and the J segment 5 bases; nucleotides outside the gene matches: 10. The length of the CDR3 is 17 residues. This CDR3 is CASSILPGQGGTGELFF. CDR3 sequence (DNA): TGTGCCAGTAGTATCCTACCGGGACAGGGAGGTACCGGGGAGCTGTTTTTT. The variable domain in full, with the rest retrieved from reference TRBV19 and TRBJ2-2, is DGGITQSPKYLFRKEGQNVTLSCEQNLNHDAMYWYRQDPGQGLRLIYYSQIVNDFQKGDIAEGYSVSREKKESFPLTVTSAQKNPTAFYLCASSILPGQGGTGELFFGEGSRLTVL.

V is TRBV5-4 and J is TRBJ1-2, with a weak D call TRBD1 (5 bases). This CDR3 contains 14 residues. Trimming removed 2 bases from V and 4 bases from J, with 12 bases in between. Germline assignment: CDR1 SGHNT and CDR2 YYREEE (reference sequence). The CDR3 DNA reads TGTGCCAGCAGCTTTACACAGGTGTCCTATGGCTACACCTTC. It translates to CASSFTQVSYGYTF.